The source of this T cell receptor (beta chain) is a study of identical twins. One entry per CDR3 protein results from TCRdb running MiXCR on the 5' RACE reads. Among 600,000 to 700,000 distinct CDR3 sequences, about 20% were seen once, and the ten largest hold approximately 4.5%. CDR3 length: 16 residues. Germline CDR1 is ENHRY and CDR2 is SYGVKD. The V end was cut by 3 bases, the J end by 8 bases, with 20 bases between. These sequences were also reported in another study, on T cells expressing NK-cell markers.

The chain employs TRBV10-3 and TRBJ2-1; the D call may be TRBD1 or TRBD2 (5 bases each). This receptor was obtained from a woman in her late teens or twenties in good health. The sequencing input was PBMCs. The CDR3 sequence: CAISDPGIGARDEQFF. The DNA for the CDR3 is TGTGCCATCAGTGACCCGGGGATAGGGGCTAGGGATGAGCAGTTCTTC.